Listed below are T cell receptor beta chains from one sample, sequenced in a study of human T cells and chemical hapten exposure. One entry per CDR3 protein, called by TCRdb with MiXCR from the RACE reads. Among a few hundred thousand distinct CDR3 sequences listed, nearly 6.5% were seen once. Specimen: whole blood, collected in connection with sensitization to the hapten diphenylcyclopropenone (DPC). All receptors derive from a woman aged 18-29 years with alopecia areata. Some clones in this sample may be carry-over from other donors' samples. Each CDR3 is given with its conserved first and last residue. A D gene is named only where the DNA matches it firmly. Clone size appears in some rows only: once, few, many, or a class for an expanded clone.

CDR3 protein | CDR3 DNA | V gene | D gene | J gene | clone size
CASSFDRDEQFF | TGTGCCAGCAGCTTTGACAGGGATGAGCAGTTCTTC | TRBV5-6 | TRBD1 | TRBJ2-1 | few
CASSFPDREKGDTQYF | TGTGCCAGCAGTTTCCCAGACAGGGAAAAAGGAGATACGCAGTATTTT | TRBV28 | TRBD1 | TRBJ2-3 | many
CAISEWGSNYGYTF | TGTGCCATCAGTGAGTGGGGATCTAACTATGGCTACACCTTC | TRBV10-3 | . | TRBJ1-2 | .
CASSLLRGTEAFF | TGTGCCAGCAGCTTATTGAGGGGTACTGAAGCTTTCTTT | TRBV11-1 | . | TRBJ1-1 | few
CSVTFAQGSNQPQHF | TGCAGCGTTACTTTCGCCCAGGGGAGCAATCAGCCCCAGCATTTT | TRBV29-1 | . | TRBJ1-5 | many
CASSPRTDF | TGTGCCAGCAGCCCAAGGACCGACTTT | TRBV7-9 | . | TRBJ1-1 | .
CASSQGEGPARSGKLFF | TGTGCCAGCAGCCAGGGGGAAGGGCCCGCCAGGAGTGGAAAACTGTTTTTT | TRBV27 | TRBD1 | TRBJ1-4 | many
CSARDRQVSGYTF | TGCAGTGCTAGAGATCGCCAGGTCTCCGGCTACACCTTC | TRBV20-1 | . | TRBJ1-2 | many
CASSSTVSNQPQHF | TGTGCCAGCAGCTCAACAGTGAGCAATCAGCCCCAGCATTTT | TRBV28 | . | TRBJ1-5 | many
CSAEAGGATDTQYF | TGCAGTGCGGAGGCTGGGGGCGCGACAGATACGCAGTATTTT | TRBV20-1 | . | TRBJ2-3 | few
CASRGDSPPQHF | TGTGCCAGCAGAGGCGACAGTCCACCCCAGCATTTT | TRBV2 | . | TRBJ1-5 | .
CASSPYGQGFAFF | TGTGCCAGCAGCCCCTATGGACAGGGGTTCGCTTTCTTT | TRBV7-3 | TRBD1 | TRBJ1-1 | many
CASSVGPPLGGQQRGTQYF | TGTGCCAGCAGCGTAGGACCACCCCTAGGGGGACAGCAGAGGGGTACGCAGTATTTT | TRBV9 | TRBD1 | TRBJ2-3 | .
CASSYSGLDSTHTQYF | TGTGCCAGCAGTTACTCAGGTCTAGATAGCACGCATACGCAGTATTTT | TRBV6-2/TRBV6-3 | . | TRBJ2-3 | .
CASSLNRADTQYF | TGTGCCAGCAGCCTCAATCGCGCAGATACGCAGTATTTT | TRBV12-3/TRBV12-4 | . | TRBJ2-3 | few
CSAAGGGEETQYF | TGCAGTGCCGCTGGCGGGGGGGAAGAGACCCAGTACTTC | TRBV20-1 | TRBD2 | TRBJ2-5 | few
CSARGAPKGSTEAFF | TGCAGTGCTAGAGGAGCCCCAAAGGGGAGCACTGAAGCTTTCTTT | TRBV20-1 | . | TRBJ1-1 | many
CASSPEAGGLRDTQYF | TGCGCCAGCAGCCCCGAAGCGGGGGGGCTCAGAGATACGCAGTATTTT | TRBV5-1 | TRBD2 | TRBJ2-3 | .
CATSSRGWNSPLHF | TGTGCCACCAGCAGTAGAGGCTGGAATTCACCCCTCCACTTT | TRBV15 | . | TRBJ1-6 | .
CASSEDRGSDTQYF | TGTGCCAGCAGTGAAGACAGGGGGTCAGATACGCAGTATTTT | TRBV2 | TRBD1 | TRBJ2-3 | once
CASKRRGIGEAFF | TGTGCCAGCAAACGTAGGGGGATTGGTGAAGCTTTCTTT | TRBV12-3/TRBV12-4 | . | TRBJ1-1 | .
CSARDPAGQNTEAFF | TGCAGTGCTAGAGATCCCGCAGGGCAGAACACTGAAGCTTTCTTT | TRBV20-1 | . | TRBJ1-1 | .
CASSLPGRSRKTQYF | TGTGCCAGCAGCTTACCTGGACGGAGCAGGAAGACCCAGTACTTC | TRBV11-2 | . | TRBJ2-5 | .
CASSYFDRGAGGYTF | TGTGCCAGCAGTTACTTTGACAGGGGGGCTGGAGGCTACACCTTC | TRBV6-5 | TRBD1 | TRBJ1-2 | few
CSARTASNQPQHF | TGCAGTGCTAGAACCGCCAGCAATCAGCCCCAGCATTTT | TRBV20-1 | . | TRBJ1-5 | many
CASSKVSDSAYEQYF | TGTGCCAGTAGCAAGGTGTCCGACAGCGCCTACGAGCAGTACTTC | TRBV19 | . | TRBJ2-7 | .
CATSDSTGSGANVLTF | TGTGCCACCAGTGATTCCACGGGCTCTGGGGCCAACGTCCTGACTTTC | TRBV24-1 | . | TRBJ2-6 | .
CASSVPGLYYEQYF | TGTGCCAGCAGCGTACCGGGCCTCTACTACGAGCAGTACTTC | TRBV28 | . | TRBJ2-7 | few
CASSFGQVNEKLFF | TGTGCCAGCAGCTTCGGACAGGTTAATGAAAAACTGTTTTTT | TRBV7-9 | TRBD1 | TRBJ1-4 | many
CASSLGETDYNSPLHF | TGTGCCAGCAGCTTGGGAGAAACCGACTATAATTCACCCCTCCACTTT | TRBV5-5 | . | TRBJ1-6 | many
CASSLASSNYGYTF | TGTGCCAGCAGCTTGGCCTCCTCTAACTATGGCTACACCTTC | TRBV7-9 | . | TRBJ1-2 | .
CASSQLDRTLYGYTF | TGCGCCAGCAGCCAATTGGACAGGACCCTCTATGGCTACACCTTC | TRBV4-3 | TRBD1 | TRBJ1-2 | few
CASSAQTGGYGYTF | TGTGCCAGCAGTGCGCAGACAGGGGGCTATGGCTACACCTTC | TRBV6-1 | TRBD1 | TRBJ1-2 | .
CAISEGGTEELFF | TGTGCCATCAGTGAGGGGGGGACAGAGGAACTGTTTTTT | TRBV10-3 | TRBD1 | TRBJ1-4 | .
CASSSLGGELFF | TGTGCTAGCAGCTCCCTGGGAGGGGAGCTGTTTTTT | TRBV7-7 | . | TRBJ2-2 | .
CASNPGTENQPQHF | TGTGCCAGCAATCCCGGGACGGAAAATCAGCCCCAGCATTTT | TRBV2 | . | TRBJ1-5 | .
CASGGGATDTQYF | TGTGCCAGCGGGGGGGGAGCCACAGATACGCAGTATTTT | TRBV12-3/TRBV12-4 | TRBD2 | TRBJ2-3 | .
CASRPGGKTEAFF | TGTGCCAGCAGACCGGGGGGAAAGACTGAAGCTTTCTTT | TRBV11-2 | . | TRBJ1-1 | few
CASRGPISGANVLTF | TGTGCCAGCAGGGGGCCGATCTCTGGGGCCAACGTCCTGACTTTC | TRBV21-1 | . | TRBJ2-6 | .
CASSVRSVNTEAFF | TGTGCCAGCAGCGTACGATCAGTGAACACTGAAGCTTTCTTT | TRBV9 | . | TRBJ1-1 | many
CSVKDGVQYNSPLHF | TGCAGCGTGAAAGATGGGGTCCAGTATAATTCACCCCTCCACTTT | TRBV29-1 | . | TRBJ1-6 | few
CSARLGGAYEQYF | TGCAGTGCTAGATTGGGGGGTGCGTACGAGCAGTACTTC | TRBV20-1 | . | TRBJ2-7 | .
CASSLFSGGLTDTQYF | TGTGCCAGCAGCTTATTCTCCGGGGGCCTCACAGATACGCAGTATTTT | TRBV7-2 | . | TRBJ2-3 | few
CASSNLRTGREAFF | TGTGCCAGCAGTAATCTCCGGACAGGGAGAGAAGCTTTCTTT | TRBV6-2/TRBV6-3 | TRBD1 | TRBJ1-1 | many
CASYRDHEQFF | TGTGCCAGCTACAGGGACCATGAGCAGTTCTTC | TRBV6-5 | . | TRBJ2-1 | many
CSAREGALNEQYF | TGCAGTGCTAGAGAGGGGGCTTTGAACGAGCAGTACTTC | TRBV20-1 | . | TRBJ2-7 | .
CASSQVSFQEANEKLFF | TGCGCCAGCAGCCAAGTCAGTTTCCAGGAGGCTAATGAAAAACTGTTTTTT | TRBV4-3 | . | TRBJ1-4 | many
CSVTGGNEQFF | TGCAGCGTCACCGGGGGCAATGAGCAGTTCTTC | TRBV29-1 | . | TRBJ2-1 | many